This TCR beta chain was profiled in a study of metastatic and nonmetastatic thyroid tumors. Whole-study findings and limits: The study reportedly found significantly higher TCR beta diversity in malignant thyroid tumors than benign nodules, in blood and tumor.

There were no patients who had received any treatment before thyroid surgery. This clone has a count of ten or more. The antigen remains unidentified. TCRdb re-clonotyped the PCR reads through MiXCR. The sample has about 37,000 clones, approximately 13% seen once. The sample taken for sequencing was blood. The clonotype originates from a female donor with papillary thyroid cancer or a benign thyroid nodule (not recorded which). Some clones in this sample may be carry-over from other donors' samples.

CDR3 in amino acids: CASSIFPTGRTRYNEQFF. CDR3 nucleotides: TGTGCCAGTAGTATATTCCCGACAGGTCGGACCCGCTACAATGAGCAGTTCTTC. The chain is built from TRBV19 and TRBJ2-1; D perhaps matches TRBD1 (6 bases). CDR1 and CDR2 from the germline V gene are LNHDA and SQIVND (reference sequence). The CDR3 is 18 residues long. Trimming shortened V by 2 bases and J by 3 bases, and 20 bases separated the two germline ends.